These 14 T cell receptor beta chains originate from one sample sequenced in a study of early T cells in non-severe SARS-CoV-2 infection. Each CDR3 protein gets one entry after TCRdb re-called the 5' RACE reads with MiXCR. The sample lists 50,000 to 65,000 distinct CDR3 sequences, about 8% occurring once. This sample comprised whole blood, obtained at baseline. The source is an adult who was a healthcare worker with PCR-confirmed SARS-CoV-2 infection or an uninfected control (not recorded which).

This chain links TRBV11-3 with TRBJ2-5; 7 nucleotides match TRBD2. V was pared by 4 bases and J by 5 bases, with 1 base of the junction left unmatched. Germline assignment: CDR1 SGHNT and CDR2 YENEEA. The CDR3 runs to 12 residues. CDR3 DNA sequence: TGTGCCAGCAGCTGGGGAGGGGAGACCCAGTACTTC. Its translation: CASSWGGETQYF. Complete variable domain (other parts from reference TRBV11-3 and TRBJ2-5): EAGVVQSPRYKIIEKKQPVAFWCNPISGHNTLYWYLQNLGQGPELLIRYENEEAVDDSQLPKDRFSAERLKGVDSTLKIQPAELGDSAVYLCASSWGGETQYFGPGTRLLVL.

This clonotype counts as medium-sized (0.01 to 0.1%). CDR3 in DNA: TGTGCCAGCAGTTTGGGTGGCGGGGAGCTGTTTTTT. It encodes CASSLGGGELFF. The chain recombines TRBV12-3 or TRBV12-4 with TRBJ2-2; D not resolved. This CDR3 has 12 amino acids. V lost 3 bases and J lost 7, with 6 bases in between.

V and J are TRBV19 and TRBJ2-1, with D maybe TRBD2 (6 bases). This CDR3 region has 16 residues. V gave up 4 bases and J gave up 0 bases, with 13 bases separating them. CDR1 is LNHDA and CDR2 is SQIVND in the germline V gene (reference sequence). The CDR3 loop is CASSTGVRNSYNEQFF. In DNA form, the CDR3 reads TGTGCCAGTAGTACGGGGGTGAGGAACTCCTACAATGAGCAGTTCTTC.

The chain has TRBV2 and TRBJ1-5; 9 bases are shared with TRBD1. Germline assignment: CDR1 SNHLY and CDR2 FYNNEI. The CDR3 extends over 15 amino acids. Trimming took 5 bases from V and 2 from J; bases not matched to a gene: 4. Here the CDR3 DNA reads TGTGCCAGCAGTTGGGACAGGGCTGGCAATCAGCCCCAGCATTTT. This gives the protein CASSWDRAGNQPQHF. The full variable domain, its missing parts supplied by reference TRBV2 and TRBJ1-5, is EPEVTQTPSHQVTQMGQEVILRCVPISNHLYFYWYRQILGQKVEFLVSFYNNEISEKSEIFDDQFSVERPDGSNFTLKIRSTKLEDSAMYFCASSWDRAGNQPQHFGDGTRLSIL.

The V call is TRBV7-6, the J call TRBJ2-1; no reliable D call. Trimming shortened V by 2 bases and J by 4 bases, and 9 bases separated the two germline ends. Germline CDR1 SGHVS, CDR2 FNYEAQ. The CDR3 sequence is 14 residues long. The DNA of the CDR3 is TGTGCCAGCAGCTTAATGGAAGGTTACAATGAGCAGTTCTTC. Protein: CASSLMEGYNEQFF.

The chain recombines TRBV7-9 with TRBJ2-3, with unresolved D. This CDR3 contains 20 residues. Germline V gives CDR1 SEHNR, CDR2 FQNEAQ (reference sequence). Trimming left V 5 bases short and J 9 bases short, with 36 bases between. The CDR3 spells CASSPLIRGGSVSDWTTQYF. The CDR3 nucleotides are TGTGCCAGCAGCCCCCTCATTCGAGGCGGCAGTGTGAGTGATTGGACCACGCAGTATTTT. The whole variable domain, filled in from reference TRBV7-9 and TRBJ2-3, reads DTGVSQNPRHKITKRGQNVTFRCDPISEHNRLYWYRQTLGQGPEFLTYFQNEAQLEKSRLLSDRFSAERPKGSFSTLEIQRTEQGDSAMYLCASSPLIRGGSVSDWTTQYFGPGTRLTVL.

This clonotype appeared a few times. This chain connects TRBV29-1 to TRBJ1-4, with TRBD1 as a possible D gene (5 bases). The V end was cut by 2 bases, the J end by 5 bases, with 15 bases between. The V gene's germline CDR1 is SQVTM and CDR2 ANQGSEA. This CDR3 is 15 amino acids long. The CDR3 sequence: CSVERSGGPNEKLFF. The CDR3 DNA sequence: TGCAGCGTTGAACGCAGCGGGGGACCCAATGAAAAACTGTTTTTT.

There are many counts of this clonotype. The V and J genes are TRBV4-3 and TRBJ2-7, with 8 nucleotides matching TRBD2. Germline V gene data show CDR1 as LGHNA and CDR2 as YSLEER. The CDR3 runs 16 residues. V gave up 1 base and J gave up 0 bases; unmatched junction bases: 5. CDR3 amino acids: CASSQGAGVGSYEQYF. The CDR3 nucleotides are TGCGCCAGCAGCCAAGGAGCGGGAGTGGGCTCCTACGAGCAGTACTTC.

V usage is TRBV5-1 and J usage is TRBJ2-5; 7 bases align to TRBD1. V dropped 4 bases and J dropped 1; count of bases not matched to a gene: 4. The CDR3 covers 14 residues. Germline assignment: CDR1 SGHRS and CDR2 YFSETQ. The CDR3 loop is CASSRGHSQETQYF. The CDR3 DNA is TGCGCCAGCAGCAGGGGGCACTCCCAAGAGACCCAGTACTTC.

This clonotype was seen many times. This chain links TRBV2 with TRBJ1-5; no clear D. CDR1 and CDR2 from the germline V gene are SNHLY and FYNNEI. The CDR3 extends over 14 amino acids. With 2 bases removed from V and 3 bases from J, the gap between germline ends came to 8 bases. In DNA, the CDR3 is TGTGCCAGCAGTGAACTAACGGCCAATCAGCCCCAGCATTTT. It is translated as CASSELTANQPQHF.

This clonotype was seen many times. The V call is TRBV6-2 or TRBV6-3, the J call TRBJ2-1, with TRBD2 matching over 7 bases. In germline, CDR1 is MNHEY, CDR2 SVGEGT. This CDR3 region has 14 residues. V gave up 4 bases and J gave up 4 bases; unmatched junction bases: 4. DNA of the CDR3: TGTGCCAGCAGTTCCGGGACTACATACAATGAGCAGTTCTTC. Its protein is CASSSGTTYNEQFF.

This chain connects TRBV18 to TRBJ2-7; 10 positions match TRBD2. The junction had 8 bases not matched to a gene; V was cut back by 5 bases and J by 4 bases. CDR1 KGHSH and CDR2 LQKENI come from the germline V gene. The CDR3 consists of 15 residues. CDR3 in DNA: TGTGCCAGCTCAGCTAGCGGGAGCAGTCGTTACGAGCAGTACTTC. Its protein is CASSASGSSRYEQYF. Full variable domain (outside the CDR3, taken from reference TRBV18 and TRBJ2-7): NAGVMQNPRHLVRRRGQEARLRCSPMKGHSHVYWYRQLPEEGLKFMVYLQKENIIDESGMPKERFSAEFPKEGPSILRIQQVVRGDSAAYFCASSASGSSRYEQYFGPGTRLTVT.

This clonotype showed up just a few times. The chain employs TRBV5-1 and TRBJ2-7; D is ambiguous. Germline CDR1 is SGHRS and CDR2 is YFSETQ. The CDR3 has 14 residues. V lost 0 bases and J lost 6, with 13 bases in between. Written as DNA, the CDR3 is TGCGCCAGCAGCTTGGAGGTCGGCCCGGGCGAGCAGTACTTC. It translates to CASSLEVGPGEQYF.

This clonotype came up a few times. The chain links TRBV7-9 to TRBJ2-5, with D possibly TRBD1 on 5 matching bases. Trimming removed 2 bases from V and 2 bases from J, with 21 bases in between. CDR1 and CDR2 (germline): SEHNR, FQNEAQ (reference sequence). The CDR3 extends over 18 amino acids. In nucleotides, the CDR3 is TGTGCCAGCAGCTTACTTAGGCAGGGCGTAAGACGACAAGAGACCCAGTACTTC. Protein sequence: CASSLLRQGVRRQETQYF.